These T cell receptor beta chains were read from a single sample in a study of cytomegalovirus exposure and HLA in healthy donors. Generated by immunoSEQ multiplex PCR, the TCRdb table keeps only in-frame clones and is missing some. The table records around 120,000 clones, about 76% of them present only once. The sequencing sample was made of PBMCs. These receptors were obtained from a man aged 60-69 years in good health and CMV-seropositive. Each CDR3 is given with its conserved first and last residue. Fields, in order: J gene, D gene, clone size, V gene, CDR3 DNA, CDR3 protein. A D gene is named only where the DNA matches it firmly. Clone size is shown for a subset of rows, as once, few, many or a class of expanded clone.

J: TRBJ2-7
D: NA
size: few
V: TRBV5-1
DNA: TGCGCCAGCAGCCAGAGTTGGGGCGGTGGGGAGCAGTACTTC
CDR3: CASSQSWGGGEQYF

J: TRBJ1-1
D: NA
size: NA
V: TRBV5-1
DNA: TGCGCCAGCAGCCTTGTTAGAGGGATGAACACTGAAGCTTTCTTT
CDR3: CASSLVRGMNTEAFF

J: TRBJ2-5
D: NA
size: few
V: TRBV29-1
DNA: TGCAGCGCCGAGTCAGGGAGGGAGACCCAGTACTTC
CDR3: CSAESGRETQYF

J: TRBJ2-3
D: TRBD2
size: few
V: TRBV10-1
DNA: TGCGCCAGCAGCTCTAGCGGGAGTGGGGCAGATACGCAGTATTTT
CDR3: CASSSSGSGADTQYF

J: TRBJ2-7
D: NA
size: NA
V: TRBV15
DNA: TGTGCCACCAGCAGAGATTATGGACAGAGCTCCTACGAGCAGTACTTC
CDR3: CATSRDYGQSSYEQYF

J: TRBJ2-7
D: NA
size: NA
V: TRBV10-1
DNA: TGCGCCAGCAGTGAGTCCCAGAACTACGAGCAGTACTTC
CDR3: CASSESQNYEQYF

J: TRBJ2-3
D: TRBD1
size: NA
V: TRBV6-1
DNA: TGTGCCAGCATCTTCCGGGACAGTAGCACAGATACGCAGTATTTT
CDR3: CASIFRDSSTDTQYF

J: TRBJ1-1
D: NA
size: few
V: TRBV19
DNA: TGTGCCAGTAGTATAGGTCGGGGGAACACTGAAGCTTTCTTT
CDR3: CASSIGRGNTEAFF

J: TRBJ2-7
D: NA
size: NA
V: TRBV15
DNA: TGTGCCACCAGCAGAGGCGGAGACTCCTACGAGCAGTACTTC
CDR3: CATSRGGDSYEQYF

J: TRBJ1-2
D: TRBD1
size: NA
V: TRBV6-4
DNA: TGTGCCAGCAGATTGGACAGGGGAAGCTATGGCTACACCTTC
CDR3: CASRLDRGSYGYTF

J: TRBJ2-1
D: TRBD2
size: once
V: TRBV7-3
DNA: TGTGCCAGCAGCCGCCCAGCGGGAGGGCCCGATGAGCAGTTCTTC
CDR3: CASSRPAGGPDEQFF

J: TRBJ2-3
D: NA
size: NA
V: TRBV11-2
DNA: TGTGCCAGCAGCTCTAGGGGCCACGGCACAGATACGCAGTATTTT
CDR3: CASSSRGHGTDTQYF

J: TRBJ2-1
D: NA
size: NA
V: TRBV5-1
DNA: TGCGCCAGCAGCCTGGACAGTTACAATGAGCAGTTCTTC
CDR3: CASSLDSYNEQFF

J: TRBJ1-4
D: TRBD1
size: NA
V: TRBV15
DNA: TGTGCCACCAGTACTCAGGGGGCCCATGAAAAACTGTTTTTT
CDR3: CATSTQGAHEKLFF

J: TRBJ2-2
D: TRBD2
size: NA
V: TRBV5-1
DNA: TGCGCCAGCAGCTTCATCGGGGGGAGCACCGGGGAGCTGTTTTTT
CDR3: CASSFIGGSTGELFF

J: TRBJ1-1
D: NA
size: NA
V: TRBV5-8
DNA: TGTGCCAGCAGCAGGCGACATGAGGGCTGGGACACTGAAGCTTTCTTT
CDR3: CASSRRHEGWDTEAFF

J: TRBJ1-1
D: NA
size: NA
V: TRBV13
DNA: TGTGCCAGCAGCTCCCGGTTGAGGAACACTGAAGCTTTCTTT
CDR3: CASSSRLRNTEAFF

J: TRBJ2-7
D: TRBD1
size: NA
V: TRBV28
DNA: TGTGCCAGCAGTTCTCCGGGACAGGGGACCTACGAGCAGTACTTC
CDR3: CASSSPGQGTYEQYF

J: TRBJ2-3
D: TRBD2
size: medium-sized
V: TRBV19
DNA: TGTGCCAGTAGTATCACCGCGGGAGCAGATACGCAGTATTTT
CDR3: CASSITAGADTQYF

J: TRBJ2-1
D: NA
size: NA
V: TRBV28
DNA: TGTGCCAGCAGCCCCGGGTACTCCGCGAATGAGCAGTTCTTC
CDR3: CASSPGYSANEQFF

J: TRBJ1-1
D: TRBD1
size: NA
V: TRBV5-1
DNA: TGCGCCAGCAGCCGCTCGACAGGGTGGCTGAACACTGAAGCTTTCTTT
CDR3: CASSRSTGWLNTEAFF

J: TRBJ1-2
D: TRBD1
size: NA
V: TRBV5-1
DNA: TGCGCCAGCAGCCTGGACAGGCCCTATGGCTACACCTTC
CDR3: CASSLDRPYGYTF

J: TRBJ2-7
D: NA
size: NA
V: TRBV7-9
DNA: TGTGCCAGCAGCCAGCTAGGGGGGGCGCTCTACGAGCAGTACTTC
CDR3: CASSQLGGALYEQYF

J: TRBJ2-7
D: NA
size: NA
V: TRBV5-4
DNA: TGTGCCAGCAGTCCATCCGCCGTTAGTGAGCAGTACTTC
CDR3: CASSPSAVSEQYF

J: TRBJ1-2
D: NA
size: few
V: TRBV6-1
DNA: TGTGCCAGCAGTGAAGCTTGGGCGGGGGACTATGGCTACACCTTC
CDR3: CASSEAWAGDYGYTF

J: TRBJ2-7
D: NA
size: NA
V: TRBV5-1
DNA: TGCGCCAGCAGCTTTGAGGGGGGGCCCTACGAGCAGTACTTC
CDR3: CASSFEGGPYEQYF

J: TRBJ1-2
D: NA
size: NA
V: TRBV5-6
DNA: TGTGCCAGCAGCTTGAGGGGACATCCCTATGGCTACACCTTC
CDR3: CASSLRGHPYGYTF

J: TRBJ1-2
D: NA
size: NA
V: TRBV18
DNA: TGTGCCAGCTCACCACGGAGGGACGATGGCTACACCTTC
CDR3: CASSPRRDDGYTF

J: TRBJ2-4
D: NA
size: NA
V: TRBV4-1
DNA: TGCGCCAGCAGCCAGCGTCCAGGTGACATTCAGTACTTC
CDR3: CASSQRPGDIQYF

J: TRBJ1-2
D: TRBD1
size: NA
V: TRBV19
DNA: TGTGCCAGTAGAGGGATAGGACAGGCCCTTTCGGGAGGCTACACCTTC
CDR3: CASRGIGQALSGGYTF

J: TRBJ1-2
D: NA
size: NA
V: TRBV4-1
DNA: TGCGCCAGCAGCCAAGACGAGGGGGATGGCTACACCTTC
CDR3: CASSQDEGDGYTF

J: TRBJ1-4
D: NA
size: NA
V: TRBV30
DNA: TGTGCCTGGGACGGGGGGGCAAGTGAAAAACTGTTTTTT
CDR3: CAWDGGASEKLFF

J: TRBJ1-1
D: NA
size: NA
V: TRBV19
DNA: TGTGCCAGTAGTATCGCGGCGGGGGGGACTGAAGCTTTCTTT
CDR3: CASSIAAGGTEAFF

J: TRBJ1-1
D: TRBD1
size: NA
V: TRBV4-2
DNA: TGTGCCAGCAGCCAAGATAGAGACAGGGGGAGTATAGGCACTGAAGCTTTCTTT
CDR3: CASSQDRDRGSIGTEAFF

J: TRBJ1-1
D: TRBD1
size: NA
V: TRBV7-6
DNA: TGTGCCAGCAGCTTAGCGCAGGGACAGGGAGACACTGAAGCTTTCTTT
CDR3: CASSLAQGQGDTEAFF

J: TRBJ2-7
D: TRBD2
size: once
V: TRBV11-1
DNA: TGTGCCAGCAGCGCCCCACTAGCGGGGGGTCTTTACGAGCAGTACTTC
CDR3: CASSAPLAGGLYEQYF

J: TRBJ2-5
D: NA
size: NA
V: TRBV7-9
DNA: TGTGCCAGCAGCGCCGGGGGGCAGGGCGAAAGGCTTAGGGAGACCCAGTACTTC
CDR3: CASSAGGQGERLRETQYF

J: TRBJ2-2
D: NA
size: NA
V: TRBV18
DNA: TGTGCCAGCTCGCAGCGCGCGGGGTGGAACACCGGGGAGCTGTTTTTT
CDR3: CASSQRAGWNTGELFF

J: TRBJ2-7
D: NA
size: NA
V: TRBV4-1
DNA: TGCGCCAGCAGCCACCCGAAGGATTTGCGGGCAAGCTCCTACGAGCAGTACTTC
CDR3: CASSHPKDLRASSYEQYF

J: TRBJ1-1
D: NA
size: NA
V: TRBV27
DNA: TGTGCCAGCAGTTTATCCCAGGGGAACACTGAAGCTTTCTTT
CDR3: CASSLSQGNTEAFF

J: TRBJ1-3
D: NA
size: NA
V: TRBV7-8
DNA: TGTGCCAGCAGCTTAGCGGTTGGCACGGGAAACACCATATATTTT
CDR3: CASSLAVGTGNTIYF

J: TRBJ2-7
D: NA
size: NA
V: TRBV7-2
DNA: TGTGCCAGCAGCTTAAGCGGCCACATCTACGAGCAGTACTTC
CDR3: CASSLSGHIYEQYF

J: TRBJ2-7
D: TRBD1
size: NA
V: TRBV27
DNA: TGTGCCAGCAGCCTCATCCAGGGGGCGGGGTCCTACGAGCAGTACTTC
CDR3: CASSLIQGAGSYEQYF

J: TRBJ2-7
D: TRBD1
size: NA
V: TRBV6-1
DNA: TGTGCCAGCAACCTACAGGGGGCATTCTACGAGCAGTACTTC
CDR3: CASNLQGAFYEQYF